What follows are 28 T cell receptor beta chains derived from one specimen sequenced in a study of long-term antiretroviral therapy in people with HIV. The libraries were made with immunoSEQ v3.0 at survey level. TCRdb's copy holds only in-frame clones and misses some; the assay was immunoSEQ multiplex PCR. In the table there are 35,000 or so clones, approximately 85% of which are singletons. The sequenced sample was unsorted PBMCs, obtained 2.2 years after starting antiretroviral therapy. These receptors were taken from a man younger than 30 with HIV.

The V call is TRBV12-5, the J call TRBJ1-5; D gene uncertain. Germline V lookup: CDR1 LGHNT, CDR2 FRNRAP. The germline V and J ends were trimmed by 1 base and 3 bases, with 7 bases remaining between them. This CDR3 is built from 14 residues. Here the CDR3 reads CASGLGGNNQPQHF. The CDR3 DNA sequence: TGTGCTAGTGGTTTGGGAGGGAACAATCAGCCCCAGCATTTT.

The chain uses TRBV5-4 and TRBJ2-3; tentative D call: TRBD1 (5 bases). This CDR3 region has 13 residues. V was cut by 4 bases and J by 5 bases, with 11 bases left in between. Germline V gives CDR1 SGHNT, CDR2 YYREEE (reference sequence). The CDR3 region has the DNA TGTGCCAGCAGCCCCGTAGGGGAAGATACGCAGTATTTT. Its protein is CASSPVGEDTQYF.

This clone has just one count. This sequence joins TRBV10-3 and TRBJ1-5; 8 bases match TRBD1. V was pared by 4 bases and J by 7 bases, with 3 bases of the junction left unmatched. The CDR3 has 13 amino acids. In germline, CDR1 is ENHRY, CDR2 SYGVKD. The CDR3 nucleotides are TGTGCCATCAGTGGGCAGGGGGCCCAGCCCCAGCATTTT. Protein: CAISGQGAQPQHF.

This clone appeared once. CDR3 nucleotide sequence: TGTGCCTGGAGTTGGATTTCTAGCACAGATACGCAGTATTTT. Protein product: CAWSWISSTDTQYF. The rearrangement links TRBV30 to TRBJ2-3; D remains unclear. The CDR3 is 14 residues long. Germline V gives CDR1 GTSNPN, CDR2 SVGIG (reference sequence). Deletions cut 2 bases from V and 0 bases from J, with 9 bases between. The whole variable domain, filled in from reference TRBV30 and TRBJ2-3, reads SQTIHQWPATLVQPVGSPLSLECTVEGTSNPNLYWYRQAAGRGLQLLFYSVGIGQISSEVPQNLSASRPQDRQFILSSKKLLLSDSGFYLCAWSWISSTDTQYFGPGTRLTVL.

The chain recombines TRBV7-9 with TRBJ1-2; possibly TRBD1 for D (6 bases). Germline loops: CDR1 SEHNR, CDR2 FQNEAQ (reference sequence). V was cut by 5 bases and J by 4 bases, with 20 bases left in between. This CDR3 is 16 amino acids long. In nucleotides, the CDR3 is TGTGCCAGCAGCCAAGACCCCCACAGGGCGGGCTATGGCTACACCTTC. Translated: CASSQDPHRAGYGYTF.

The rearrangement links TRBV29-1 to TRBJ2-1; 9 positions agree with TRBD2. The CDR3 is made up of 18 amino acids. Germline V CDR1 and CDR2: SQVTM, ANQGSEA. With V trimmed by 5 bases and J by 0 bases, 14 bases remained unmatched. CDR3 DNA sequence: TGCAGCGTTAGGGGGACTAGCCTCCCTTTAAGCTCCTACAATGAGCAGTTCTTC. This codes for CSVRGTSLPLSSYNEQFF.

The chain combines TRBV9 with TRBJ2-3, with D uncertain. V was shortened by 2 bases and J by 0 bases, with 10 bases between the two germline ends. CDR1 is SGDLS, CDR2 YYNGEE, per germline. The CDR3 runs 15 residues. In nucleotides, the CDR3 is TGTGCCAGCAGCGTCAAGGATCTTAGCACAGATACGCAGTATTTT. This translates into CASSVKDLSTDTQYF. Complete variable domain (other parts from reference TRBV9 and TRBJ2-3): DSGVTQTPKHLITATGQRVTLRCSPRSGDLSVYWYQQSLDQGLQFLIQYYNGEERAKGNILERFSAQQFPDLHSELNLSSLELGDSALYFCASSVKDLSTDTQYFGPGTRLTVL.

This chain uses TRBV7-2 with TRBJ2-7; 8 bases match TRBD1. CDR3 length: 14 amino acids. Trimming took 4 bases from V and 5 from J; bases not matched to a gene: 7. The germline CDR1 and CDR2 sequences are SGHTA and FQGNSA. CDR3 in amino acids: CASSSRTGLDEQYF. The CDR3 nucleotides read TGTGCCAGCAGCTCCCGGACAGGGCTCGACGAGCAGTACTTC. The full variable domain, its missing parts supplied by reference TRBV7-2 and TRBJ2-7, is GAGVSQSPSNKVTEKGKDVELRCDPISGHTALYWYRQSLGQGLEFLIYFQGNSAPDKSGLPSDRFSAERTGGSVSTLTIQRTQQEDSAVYLCASSSRTGLDEQYFGPGTRLTVT.

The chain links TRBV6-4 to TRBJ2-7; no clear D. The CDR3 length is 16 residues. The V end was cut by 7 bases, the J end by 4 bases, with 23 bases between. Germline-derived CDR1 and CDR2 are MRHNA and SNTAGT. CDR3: CASTSSDTTRKYEQYF. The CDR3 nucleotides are TGTGCCAGCACAAGTAGTGACACGACTCGAAAGTACGAGCAGTACTTC.

CDR3: CASSQAGRGMTEAFF. For the CDR3, the DNA is TGTGCCAGCAGTCAAGCGGGCAGGGGGATGACTGAAGCTTTCTTT. The genes are TRBV27 and TRBJ1-1, with 7 bases aligning to TRBD1. In germline, CDR1 is MNHEY, CDR2 SMNVEV (reference sequence). The CDR3 extends over 15 amino acids. Trimming removed 5 bases from V and 5 bases from J; junction bases left unmatched: 11.

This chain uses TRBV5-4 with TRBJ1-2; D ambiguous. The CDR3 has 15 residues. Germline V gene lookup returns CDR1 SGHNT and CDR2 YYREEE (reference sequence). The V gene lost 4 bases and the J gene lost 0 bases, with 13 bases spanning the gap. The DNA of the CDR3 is TGTGCCAGCAGCCGCAGTCTACCCCCTAACTATGGCTACACCTTC. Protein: CASSRSLPPNYGYTF.

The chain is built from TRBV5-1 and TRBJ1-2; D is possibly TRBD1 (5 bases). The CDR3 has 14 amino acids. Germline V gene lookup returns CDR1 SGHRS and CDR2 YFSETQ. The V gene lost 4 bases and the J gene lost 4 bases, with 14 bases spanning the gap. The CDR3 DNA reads TGCGCCAGCAGCGGCGGGGGGACGGTCTATGGCTACACCTTC. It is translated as CASSGGGTVYGYTF.

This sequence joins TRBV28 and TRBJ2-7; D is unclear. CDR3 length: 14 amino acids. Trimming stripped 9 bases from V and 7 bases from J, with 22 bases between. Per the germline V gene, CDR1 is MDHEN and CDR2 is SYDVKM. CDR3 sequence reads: CASLYRDSPLEQYF. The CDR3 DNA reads TGTGCCAGTCTATATAGAGACTCCCCTTTAGAGCAGTACTTC.

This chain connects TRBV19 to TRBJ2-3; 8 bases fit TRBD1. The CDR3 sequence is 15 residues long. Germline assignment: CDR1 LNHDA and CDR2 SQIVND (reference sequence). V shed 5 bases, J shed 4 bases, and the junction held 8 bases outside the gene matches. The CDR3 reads CASSPVRGLSDTQYF. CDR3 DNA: TGTGCCAGTAGTCCGGTCAGGGGGCTGTCAGATACGCAGTATTTT. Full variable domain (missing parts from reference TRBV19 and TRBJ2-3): DGGITQSPKYLFRKEGQNVTLSCEQNLNHDAMYWYRQDPGQGLRLIYYSQIVNDFQKGDIAEGYSVSREKKESFPLTVTSAQKNPTAFYLCASSPVRGLSDTQYFGPGTRLTVL.

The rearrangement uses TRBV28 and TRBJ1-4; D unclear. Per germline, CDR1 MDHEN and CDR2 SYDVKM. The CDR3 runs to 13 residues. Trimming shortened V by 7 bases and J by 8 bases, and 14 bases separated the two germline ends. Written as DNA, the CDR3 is TGTGCCAGCATCACGGCCCTTGGCGAAAAACTGTTTTTT. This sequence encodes CASITALGEKLFF.

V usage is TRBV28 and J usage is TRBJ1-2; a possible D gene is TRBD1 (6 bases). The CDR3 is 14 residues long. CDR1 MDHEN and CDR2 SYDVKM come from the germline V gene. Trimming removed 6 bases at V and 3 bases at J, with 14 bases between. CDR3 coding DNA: TGTGCCAGCAGGTCTACAGGGATTGACTATGGCTACACCTTC. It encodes CASRSTGIDYGYTF.

The CDR3 here is CASSGWNTDTQYF. DNA of the CDR3: TGTGCCAGCTCCGGATGGAACACAGATACGCAGTATTTT. The genes are TRBV27 and TRBJ2-3; no firm D call. Germline CDR1 reads MNHEY; CDR2 reads SMNVEV (reference sequence). CDR3 length equals 13 residues. The germline V and J ends were trimmed by 8 bases and 2 bases, with 11 bases remaining between them.

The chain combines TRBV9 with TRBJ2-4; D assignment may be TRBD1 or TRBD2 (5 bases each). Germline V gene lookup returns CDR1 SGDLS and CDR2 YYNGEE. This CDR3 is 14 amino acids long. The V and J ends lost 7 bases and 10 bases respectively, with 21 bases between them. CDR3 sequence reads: CASGSGTPPRIQYF. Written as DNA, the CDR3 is TGTGCCAGCGGCTCCGGGACCCCTCCACGGATTCAGTACTTC.

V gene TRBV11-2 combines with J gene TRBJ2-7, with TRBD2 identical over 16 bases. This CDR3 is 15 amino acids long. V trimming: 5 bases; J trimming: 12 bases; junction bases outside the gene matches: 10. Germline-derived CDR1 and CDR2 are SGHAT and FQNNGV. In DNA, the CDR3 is TGTGCCAGCAGCAAAACGGGACTAGCGGGAGGGGCGGGGTACTTC. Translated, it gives CASSKTGLAGGAGYF.

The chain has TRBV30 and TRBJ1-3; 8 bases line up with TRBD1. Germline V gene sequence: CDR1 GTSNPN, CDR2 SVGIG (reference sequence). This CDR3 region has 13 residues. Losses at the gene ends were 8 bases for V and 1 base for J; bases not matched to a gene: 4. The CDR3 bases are TGTGCCGGGGACAGGCCTTCTGGAAACACCATATATTTT. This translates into CAGDRPSGNTIYF.

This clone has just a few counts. CDR3 DNA sequence: TGTGCTAGTAGGGGTCGGGGCAATCAGCCCCAGCATTTT. Its protein product is CASRGRGNQPQHF. The V gene is TRBV12-5, the J gene TRBJ1-5, with D perhaps matching TRBD1 (5 bases). CDR3 length equals 13 residues. Per the germline V gene, CDR1 is LGHNT and CDR2 is FRNRAP. With 8 bases removed from V and 2 bases from J, the gap between germline ends came to 10 bases.

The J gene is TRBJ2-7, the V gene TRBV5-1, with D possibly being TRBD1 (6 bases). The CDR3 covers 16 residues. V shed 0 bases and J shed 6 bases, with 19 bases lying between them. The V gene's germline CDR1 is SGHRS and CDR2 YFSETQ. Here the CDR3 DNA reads TGCGCCAGCAGCTTGGTCTCTAACCAGGGGCACTTCGAGCAGTACTTC. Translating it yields CASSLVSNQGHFEQYF.

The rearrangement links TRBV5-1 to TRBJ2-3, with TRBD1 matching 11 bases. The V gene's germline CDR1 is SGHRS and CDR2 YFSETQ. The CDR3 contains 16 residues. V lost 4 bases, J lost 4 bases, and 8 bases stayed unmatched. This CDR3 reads CASSELGQGASDTQYF. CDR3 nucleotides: TGCGCCAGCAGCGAACTAGGACAGGGGGCCTCAGATACGCAGTATTTT.

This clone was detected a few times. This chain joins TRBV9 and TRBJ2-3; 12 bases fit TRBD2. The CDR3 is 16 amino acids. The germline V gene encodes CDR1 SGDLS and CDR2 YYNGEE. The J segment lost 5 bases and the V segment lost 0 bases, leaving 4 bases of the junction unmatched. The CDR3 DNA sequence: TGTGCCAGCAGCGTAGCGCCTAGCGGGGGGGAAGATACGCAGTATTTT. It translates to CASSVAPSGGEDTQYF.

The CDR3 DNA reads TGTGCCAGCAGCCTTCGTGGCAGGGTTAATGAAAAACTGTTTTTT. Its translation is CASSLRGRVNEKLFF. The rearrangement links TRBV7-9 to TRBJ1-4, with D maybe TRBD1 (5 bases). V lost 5 bases and J 4 bases, leaving 14 bases between the germline ends. In germline, CDR1 is SEHNR, CDR2 FQNEAQ (reference sequence). The CDR3 length is 15 residues.

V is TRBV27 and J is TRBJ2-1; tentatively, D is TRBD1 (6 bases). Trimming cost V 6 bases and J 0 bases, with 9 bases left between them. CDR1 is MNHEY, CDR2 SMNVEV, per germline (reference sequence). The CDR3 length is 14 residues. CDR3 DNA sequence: TGTGCCAGCAGGGACAGAAACTCCTACAATGAGCAGTTCTTC. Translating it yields CASRDRNSYNEQFF.

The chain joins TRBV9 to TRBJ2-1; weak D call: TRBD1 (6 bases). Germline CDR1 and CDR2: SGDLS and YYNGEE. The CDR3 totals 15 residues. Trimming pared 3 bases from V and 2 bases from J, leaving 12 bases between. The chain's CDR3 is CASSASGTPYNEQFF. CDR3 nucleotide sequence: TGTGCCAGCAGCGCCTCCGGGACACCCTACAATGAGCAGTTCTTC.

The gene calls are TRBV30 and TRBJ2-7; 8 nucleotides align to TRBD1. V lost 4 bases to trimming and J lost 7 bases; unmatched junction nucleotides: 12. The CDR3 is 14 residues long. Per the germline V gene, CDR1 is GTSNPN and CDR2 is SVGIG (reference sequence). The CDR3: CAWTPGQALREQYF. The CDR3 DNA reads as TGTGCCTGGACTCCGGGACAGGCCCTTCGGGAGCAGTACTTC.